This T cell receptor (beta chain) was observed in a study of blood T cell repertoires in COVID-19. Study information: Samples taken during acute and convalescent COVID-19 were collected in the United States, Italy and Spain.

How the authors handled the data: Amplified reference gene primers provided the basis for estimating nucleated cell counts. This table comes from immunoSEQ multiplex PCR, and its TCRdb copy is limited to in-frame clones, with some not included. The V and J calls and clone size were taken over from that table, and D and trimming were inferred from the DNA. The sample has 95,000 to 110,000 clones; about 89% are singletons. Trimming took 4 bases from V and 10 from J, leaving 17 bases between them. CDR1 and CDR2 (germline): LGHDT, YNNKEL (reference sequence). The CDR3 is 14 residues long. This clonotype was sampled from a man in his fifties with acute or convalescent COVID-19. The chain uses TRBV3-1 (or the pseudogene TRBV3-2) and TRBJ2-1; D gene unclear. Sequencing was done on a sample of peripheral blood. DNA for the CDR3: TGTGCCAGCAGCCCAGGCTCCAGCAGGTACGAGCAGTTCTTC. This gives the protein CASSPGSSRYEQFF.